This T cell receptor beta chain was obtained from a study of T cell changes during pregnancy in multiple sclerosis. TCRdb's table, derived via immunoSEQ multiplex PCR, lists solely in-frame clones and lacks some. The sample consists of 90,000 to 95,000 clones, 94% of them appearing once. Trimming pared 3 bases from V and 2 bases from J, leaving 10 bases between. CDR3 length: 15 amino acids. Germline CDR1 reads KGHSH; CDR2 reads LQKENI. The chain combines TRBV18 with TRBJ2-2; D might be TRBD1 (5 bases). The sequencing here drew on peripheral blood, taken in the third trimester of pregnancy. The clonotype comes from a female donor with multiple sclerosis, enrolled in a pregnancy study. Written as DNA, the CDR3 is TGTGCCAGCTCACCGCAGGGTTTTAACACCGGGGAGCTGTTTTTT. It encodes CASSPQGFNTGELFF.